These T cell receptor beta chains were read from a single sample in a study of CD8+ T cells in alopecia areata. The assay was immunoSEQ multiplex PCR, and TCRdb's table has in-frame clones only and misses some. The sample lists under 250,000 clones; under 75% were seen once. The sequences come from CD4+ T cells sorted from blood, collected at week 4, from a patient treated with tofacitinib. The receptors were sampled from a human donor with alopecia areata. Each CDR3 is given with its conserved first and last residue. Each record gives: V gene, D gene, clone size, J gene, CDR3 DNA, CDR3 protein. D genes are given only for firm matches. Not every row has a clone size; where given, it reads once, few, many or a size class.

TRBV18,-,-,TRBJ2-7,TGTGCCAGCTCACCCTCTGAGGACGTCGGCCGCGAGCAGTACTTC,CASSPSEDVGREQYF
TRBV9,-,many,TRBJ1-1,TGTGCCAGCAGCGTAGAGGGGATGGGGGCGCTTGAAGCTTTCTTT,CASSVEGMGALEAFF
TRBV5-1,-,few,TRBJ2-3,TGCGCCAGCAGCGCAGGGGGGGCAACAGATACGCAGTATTTT,CASSAGGATDTQYF
TRBV5-1,-,few,TRBJ2-1,TGCGCCAGCAGCTTGCTGCCCAGAGAGCAGTTCTTC,CASSLLPREQFF
TRBV11-2,-,-,TRBJ2-1,TGTGCCAGCAGCTTAGTCAAGGGGAATGAGCAGTTCTTC,CASSLVKGNEQFF
TRBV5-1,-,-,TRBJ2-6,TGCGCCAGCAGGGCAGGGATCTCTGGGGCCAACGTCCTGACTTTC,CASRAGISGANVLTF
TRBV29-1,-,-,TRBJ2-1,TGCAGCGTTGTAAGGGACAATGAGCAGTTCTTC,CSVVRDNEQFF
TRBV5-1,TRBD2,few,TRBJ2-7,TGCGCCAGCAGCTTGGCTAGCGGGGACTCCTACGAGCAGTACTTC,CASSLASGDSYEQYF
TRBV5-8,-,-,TRBJ2-5,TGTGCCAGCAGCGCCCAAGAGACCCAGTACTTC,CASSAQETQYF
TRBV5-1,-,-,TRBJ2-3,TGCGCCAGCAGCTTGTCCCAAACAGATACGCAGTATTTT,CASSLSQTDTQYF
TRBV7-3,-,many,TRBJ2-1,TGTGCCAGCAGCCCTGGGTGGCGGGGAGGTGAGCAGTTCTTC,CASSPGWRGGEQFF